This T cell receptor beta chain is drawn from a study of CD8 T cells in ankylosing spondylitis. Points from the study as a whole: Characteristic of ankylosing spondylitis blood, it appeared, was a TCR beta motif comprising several highly homologous variants.

One entry per CDR3 protein, called by TCRdb with MiXCR from the 5' RACE reads. This sample has a few hundred thousand distinct CDR3 sequences, with 17% found just once. The length of the CDR3 is 16 residues. CDR1 is DFQATT, CDR2 SNEGSKA, per germline (reference sequence). J gave up 6 bases and V 1 base, and 11 bases lay outside the gene matches. The sample holds a few counts of this clonotype. Its antigen is unknown. The TCR comes from a male donor with ankylosing spondylitis. The gene calls are TRBV20-1 and TRBJ1-2; 10 bases are shared with TRBD1. Sequencing input: blood, either unsorted or a sorted T cell fraction (not recorded which). The CDR3 sequence: CSARAARQGATNGYTF. CDR3 DNA: TGCAGTGCTAGAGCGGCCCGACAGGGGGCGACGAATGGCTACACCTTC.